This entry describes one TCR beta chain. The antigen remains unidentified. The sample originates from a study of T cell responses to AZD1222 COVID-19 vaccine. Study results and limitations: Only a handful of AZD1222 recipients tested seropositive at baseline. Repertoires in all cases were sampled only once the peak T cell response had passed. Across the whole spike, CD4 TCRs peaked at regions 160-218 and 743-854. Unmutated variant regions reportedly attract nearly half of all spike-specific TCRs.

Measured with immunoSEQ multiplex PCR; TCRdb has only the in-frame clones, and not every one. The sample has approximately 140,000 clones; approximately 90% are singletons. This clonotype was sampled from an adult in good health. The sample consisted of peripheral blood, taken on day 0 of AZD1222 vaccination.

The CDR3 region is CASSKFGSAFLGANYGYTF. The CDR3 bases are TGTGCCAGTAGTAAGTTTGGTTCGGCTTTCCTCGGAGCTAACTATGGCTACACCTTC. The chain combines TRBV19 with TRBJ1-2; D ambiguous. CDR1 is LNHDA and CDR2 is SQIVND in the germline V gene (reference sequence). The V gene lost 4 bases and the J gene lost 0 bases, with 24 bases spanning the gap. CDR3 size: 19 residues.